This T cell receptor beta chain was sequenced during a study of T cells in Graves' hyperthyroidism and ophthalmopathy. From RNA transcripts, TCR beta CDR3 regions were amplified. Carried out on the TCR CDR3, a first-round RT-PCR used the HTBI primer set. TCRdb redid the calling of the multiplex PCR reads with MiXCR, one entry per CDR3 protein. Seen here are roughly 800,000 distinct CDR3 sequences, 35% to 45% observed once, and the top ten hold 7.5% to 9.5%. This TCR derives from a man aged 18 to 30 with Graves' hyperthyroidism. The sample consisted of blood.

The CDR3 region has the DNA TGTGCCAGCAGTTCTTTCGACAGGGACTACGAGCAGTACTTC. It yields the protein CASSSFDRDYEQYF. The chain couples TRBV12-3 or TRBV12-4 to TRBJ2-7; 7 bases match TRBD1. The J segment lost 3 bases and the V segment lost 4 bases, leaving 6 bases of the junction unmatched. The CDR3 spans 14 residues.